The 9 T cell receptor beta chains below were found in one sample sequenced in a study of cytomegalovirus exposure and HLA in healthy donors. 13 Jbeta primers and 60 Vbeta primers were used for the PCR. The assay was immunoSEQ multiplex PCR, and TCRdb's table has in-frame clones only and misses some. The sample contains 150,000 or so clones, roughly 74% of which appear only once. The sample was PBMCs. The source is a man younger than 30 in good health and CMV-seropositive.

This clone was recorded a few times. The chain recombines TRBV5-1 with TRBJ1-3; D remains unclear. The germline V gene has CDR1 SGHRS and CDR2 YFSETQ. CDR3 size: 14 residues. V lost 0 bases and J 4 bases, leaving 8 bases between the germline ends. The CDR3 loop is CASSLADGGNTIYF. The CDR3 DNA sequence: TGCGCCAGCAGCTTGGCCGACGGGGGAAACACCATATATTTT.

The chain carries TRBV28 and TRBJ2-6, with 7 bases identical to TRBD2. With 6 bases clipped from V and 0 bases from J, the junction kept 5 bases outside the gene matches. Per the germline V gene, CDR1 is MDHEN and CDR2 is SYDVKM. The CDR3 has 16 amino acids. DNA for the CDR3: TGTGCCAGCAGGCCGGGGGGTAGCTCTGGGGCCAACGTCCTGACTTTC. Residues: CASRPGGSSGANVLTF.

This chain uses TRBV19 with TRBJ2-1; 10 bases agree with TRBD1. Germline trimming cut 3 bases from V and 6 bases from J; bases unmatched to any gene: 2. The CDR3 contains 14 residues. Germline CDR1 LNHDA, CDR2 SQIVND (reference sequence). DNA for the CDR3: TGTGCCAGTAGTATCGGACAGGGGGTCAATGAGCAGTTCTTC. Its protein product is CASSIGQGVNEQFF.

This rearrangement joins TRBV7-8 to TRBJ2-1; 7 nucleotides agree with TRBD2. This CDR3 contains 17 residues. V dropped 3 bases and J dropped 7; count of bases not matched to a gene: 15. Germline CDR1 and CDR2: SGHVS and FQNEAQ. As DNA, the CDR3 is TGTGCCAGCAGCTTTGGCTTGACTAGCCCCTCGACGAATGAGCAGTTCTTC. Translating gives CASSFGLTSPSTNEQFF.

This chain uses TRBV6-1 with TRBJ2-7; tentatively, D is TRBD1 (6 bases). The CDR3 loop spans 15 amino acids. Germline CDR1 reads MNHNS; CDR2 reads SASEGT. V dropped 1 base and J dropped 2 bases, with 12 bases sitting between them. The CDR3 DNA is TGTGCCAGCAGTGAAGATTCCAGGGGAACCTACGAGCAGTACTTC. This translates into CASSEDSRGTYEQYF.

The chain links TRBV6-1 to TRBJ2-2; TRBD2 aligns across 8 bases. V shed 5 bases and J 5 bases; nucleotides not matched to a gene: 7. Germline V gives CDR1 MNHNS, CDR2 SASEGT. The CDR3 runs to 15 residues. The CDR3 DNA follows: TGTGCCAGCAGTCCCCAGCGGGAGTGGACCGGGGAGCTGTTTTTT. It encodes CASSPQREWTGELFF.

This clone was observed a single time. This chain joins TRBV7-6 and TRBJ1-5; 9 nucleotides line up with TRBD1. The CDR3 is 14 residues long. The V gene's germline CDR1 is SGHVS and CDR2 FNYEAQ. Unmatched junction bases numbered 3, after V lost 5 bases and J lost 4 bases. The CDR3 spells CASSPGTGNQPQHF. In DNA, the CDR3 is TGTGCCAGCAGCCCCGGGACAGGGAATCAGCCCCAGCATTTT.

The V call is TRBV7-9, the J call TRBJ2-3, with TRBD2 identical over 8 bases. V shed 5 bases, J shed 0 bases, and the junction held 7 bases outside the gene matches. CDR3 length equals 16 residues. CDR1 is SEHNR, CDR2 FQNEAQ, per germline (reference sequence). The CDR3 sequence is CASSPIAGPSTDTQYF. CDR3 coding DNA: TGTGCCAGCAGCCCGATAGCGGGACCTAGCACAGATACGCAGTATTTT.

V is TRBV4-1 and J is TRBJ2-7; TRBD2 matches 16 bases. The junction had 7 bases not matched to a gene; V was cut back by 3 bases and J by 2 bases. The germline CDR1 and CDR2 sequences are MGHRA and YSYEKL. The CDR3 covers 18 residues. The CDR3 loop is CASSQATGTSGRAYEQYF. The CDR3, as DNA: TGCGCCAGCAGCCAGGCTACCGGGACTAGCGGGAGGGCCTACGAGCAGTACTTC.